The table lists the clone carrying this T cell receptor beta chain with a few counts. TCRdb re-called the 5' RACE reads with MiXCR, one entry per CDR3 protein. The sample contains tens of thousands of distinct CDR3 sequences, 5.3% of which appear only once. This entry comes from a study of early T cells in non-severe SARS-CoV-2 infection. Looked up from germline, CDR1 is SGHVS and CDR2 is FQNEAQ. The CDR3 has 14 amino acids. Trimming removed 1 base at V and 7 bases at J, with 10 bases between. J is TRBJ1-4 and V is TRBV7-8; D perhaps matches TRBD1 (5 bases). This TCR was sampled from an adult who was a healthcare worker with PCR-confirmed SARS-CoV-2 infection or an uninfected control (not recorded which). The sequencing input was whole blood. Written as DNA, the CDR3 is TGTGCCAGCAGCTTAGGAGGGGTCGGTGAAAAACTGTTTTTT. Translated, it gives CASSLGGVGEKLFF.